This TCR beta chain came from a study of spatial heterogeneity in lung cancer. As for the study in general: Donors were about 70 untreated early-stage non-small cell lung cancer patients.

TCRdb re-called the 5' RACE reads through MiXCR, storing one row per CDR3 protein. The sample consists of around 45,000 distinct CDR3 sequences, 20% to 25% of them appearing once. Germline CDR1 and CDR2: SGHKS and YYEKEE (reference sequence). V gave up 0 bases and J gave up 2 bases; unmatched junction bases: 10. The CDR3 totals 18 residues. Indicated time point: blood at routine non-recurrence follow-up after resection. No cells were sorted before sequencing. The whole RNA sequenced was extracted from tumor, nontumor lung or frozen PBMC. This TCR derives from a female donor with early-stage non-small cell lung cancer. This chain connects TRBV5-5 to TRBJ2-1; TRBD2 aligns across 8 bases. Sequences were derived from PBMCs, sampled at follow-up. The CDR3 is CASSLVPAGVPAYNEQFF. The CDR3, as DNA: TGTGCCAGCAGCTTGGTCCCAGCGGGGGTTCCAGCCTACAATGAGCAGTTCTTC.